This T cell receptor (beta chain) derives from a study of a mutant IDH1 vaccine in newly diagnosed glioma. About the study: Sex among treated patients split around 60% male, about 38% female; mean age was roughly 40 years. Previous care, which was radiotherapy, temozolomide, or both, most often involved both.

This clone was detected only once. Its antigen is currently unknown. The data were produced by immunoSEQ multiplex PCR, yet TCRdb's version contains in-frame clones alone and is incomplete. The sample holds some 87,000 clones, over 75% seen once. CDR1 and CDR2 (germline): SGHNT, YYREEE (reference sequence). V lost 3 bases and J 1 base, leaving 17 bases between the germline ends. The length of the CDR3 is 16 residues. Time point here: week 47, end of study. Vaccine doses each comprised 300 ug of mutant IDH1 20-mer peptide, with topical imiquimod. The specimen comprised PBMCs, sampled from a glioma patient whose treatment included an IDH1 peptide vaccine. The TCR originated in a man between 40 and 49 years old with glioma. The chain uses TRBV5-4 and TRBJ2-7; a weak D match, TRBD2 (6 bases). This chain's CDR3 is CASSWGVPSSSYEQYF. The CDR3 DNA sequence: TGTGCCAGCAGCTGGGGGGTTCCTTCTTCTTCCTACGAGCAGTACTTC. The variable domain in full, completed from reference TRBV5-4 and TRBJ2-7, reads ETGVTQSPTHLIKTRGQQVTLRCSSQSGHNTVSWYQQALGQGPQFIFQYYREEENGRGNFPPRFSGLQFPNYSSELNVNALELDDSALYLCASSWGVPSSSYEQYFGPGTRLTVT.